This T cell receptor beta chain was recorded in a study of human versus mouse CDR3 diversity and MHC coevolution. The overall study: Reportedly, immunoSEQ detects one in 200,000 T cells with minimized PCR bias.

Whole-study findings and limits: Most of the three human donors had the lowest clonal inequality.

Cells were CD45RO-negative CD62L-positive naive CD4 T cells sorted from PBMCs. With regard to this clone: Its antigen is not known.

The V segment lost 0 bases and the J segment 4 bases; nucleotides outside the gene matches: 5. Germline V gives CDR1 SGDLS, CDR2 YYNGEE. There are 15 residues in the CDR3. Sequenced by immunoSEQ multiplex PCR; TCRdb stores in-frame clones only, minus some. Among around 59,000 clones listed, just under 95% were seen once. The receptor's source is a person in their sixties or seventies in good health. This chain connects TRBV9 to TRBJ2-7, with 9 bases aligning to TRBD1. Material: naive CD4+ T cells from blood. The subset was: CD45RO-negative CD62L-positive naive CD4 T cells. CDR3 coding DNA: TGTGCCAGCAGCGTAGCTGGGGGACAGGGATACGAGCAGTACTTC. Residues: CASSVAGGQGYEQYF.